This T cell receptor beta chain is drawn from a study of CD8+ T cells in alopecia areata. For the study at large: A regimen of oral tofacitinib, 5 to 10 mg twice daily, was given to treated patients. Tofacitinib therapy lasting 6 to 18 months was followed by 6 months off drug.

Noted treatment: oral pan-JAK inhibitor, 5-10 mg twice daily. Looked up from germline, CDR1 is SQVTM and CDR2 is ANQGSEA. The V gene end was trimmed by 6 bases and the J gene end by 3 bases; junction bases not matched to a gene: 8. This CDR3 contains 14 residues. Reverse transcription of extracted RNA yielded cDNA, which provided the sequencing template. Repertoires were generated with immunoSEQ multiplex PCR, while TCRdb's copy carries only in-frame clones and drops some. The top ten hold 4% to 5% of the sample, which has 200,000 to 250,000 clones, less than 65% seen once. This clone was detected only a few times.

J is TRBJ1-2 and V is TRBV29-1, with TRBD1 matching over 9 bases. The sample here was CD4+ T cells sorted from blood, taken at week 4, from a patient treated with tofacitinib. This clonotype was sampled from a human donor with alopecia areata. DNA for the CDR3: TGCAGCGTACCGGGACAGGGTATATACTATGGCTACACCTTC. This encodes CSVPGQGIYYGYTF.